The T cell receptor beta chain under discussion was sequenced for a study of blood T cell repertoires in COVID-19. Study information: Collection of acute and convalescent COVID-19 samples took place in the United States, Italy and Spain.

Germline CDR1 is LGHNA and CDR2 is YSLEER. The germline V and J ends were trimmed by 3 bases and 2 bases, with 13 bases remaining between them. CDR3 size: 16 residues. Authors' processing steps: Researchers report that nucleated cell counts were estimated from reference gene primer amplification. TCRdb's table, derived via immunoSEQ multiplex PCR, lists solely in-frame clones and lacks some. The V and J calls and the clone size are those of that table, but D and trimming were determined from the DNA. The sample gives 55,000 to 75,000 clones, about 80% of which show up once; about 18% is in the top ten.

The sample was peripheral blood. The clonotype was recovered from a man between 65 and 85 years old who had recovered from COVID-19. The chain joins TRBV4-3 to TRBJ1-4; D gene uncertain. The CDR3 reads CASSQDYTGTNEKLFF. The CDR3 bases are TGCGCCAGCAGCCAGGACTATACTGGGACTAATGAAAAACTGTTTTTT.